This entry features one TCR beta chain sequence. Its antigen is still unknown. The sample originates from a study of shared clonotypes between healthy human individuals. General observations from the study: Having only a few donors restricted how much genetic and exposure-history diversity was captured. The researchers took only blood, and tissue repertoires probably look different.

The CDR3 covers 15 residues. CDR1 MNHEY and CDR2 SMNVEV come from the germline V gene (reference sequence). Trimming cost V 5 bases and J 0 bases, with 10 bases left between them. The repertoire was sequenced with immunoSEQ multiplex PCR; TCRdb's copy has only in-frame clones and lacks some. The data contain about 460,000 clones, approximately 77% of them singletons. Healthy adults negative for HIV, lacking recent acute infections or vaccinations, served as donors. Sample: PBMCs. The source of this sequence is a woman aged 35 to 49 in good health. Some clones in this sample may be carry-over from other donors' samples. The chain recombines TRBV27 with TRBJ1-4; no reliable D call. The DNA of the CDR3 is TGTGCCAGCAGTACCCACGGTGCAACTAATGAAAAACTGTTTTTT. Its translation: CASSTHGATNEKLFF.